The T cell receptor beta chain described here comes from a study of cytomegalovirus exposure and HLA in healthy donors (dated 2017 in TCRdb). Broadly, across the study: An earlier analysis of roughly 500 of the donors reported about 250 Gb of sequence data and roughly 100 million unique TCR beta sequences from 150 million to 200 million T cells. Among some 400 genotyped donors of the cohort, an average of approximately 240,000 unique TCR beta nucleotide sequences was sequenced per donor, of which about 18% were non-productive. A later genetic analysis took genome-wide SNP genotypes for about 55% of the roughly 670 donors and used that subset as a discovery cohort. To decide whether each TCR beta V gene segment behaved as functional or pseudogenic, an earlier analysis of several hundred of the donors relied on high-throughput TCR beta sequencing. The T cell repertoires of some 700 subjects were profiled by immunosequencing and related to cytomegalovirus serostatus. Among the roughly 400 genotyped donors, about 85% belonged to the genetic ancestry cluster associated with self-reported Caucasian donors. Several DR-DQ haplotypes were treated as single units for association and clustering because of strong linkage in the cohort. The later analysis used no new phenotypic data to find candidate immune exposures, relying instead on TCR beta sequences and their occurrence across donors. Class I and class II HLA loci were covered by the typing at four-digit resolution. A separate validation cohort of 100 to 150 different subjects was used in addition to the roughly 670-subject first cohort. The study was designed to test whether signatures of past pathogen exposure could be identified by cataloging public T cell receptors. Donor age, sex, ethnicity and CMV serostatus were compiled together with the repertoire data. Typing coverage varied by locus: about 620-640 donors for A, B, C, DRB1 and DQB1; roughly 520 for DQA1; about 600 for DPA1; approximately 470 for DPB1. To predict cytomegalovirus infection status, the study combined high-throughput TCR immunosequencing, statistical association of individual TCRs with disease status, and machine learning. In a later analysis, previously published TCR beta repertoires from several hundred donors were re-analyzed and high-resolution HLA genotyping was added so that TCR occurrence patterns could be studied. An early release covering more than 500 HLA-typed donors comprised approximately 300 gigabases of sequencing data and around 85 million unique TCR sequences. Every discovery cohort repertoire had been produced on one sequencing platform. What the work shows at the level of the full study, not this receptor alone: A further reported finding was that TCR beta sequences accurately predicted the HLA-A and HLA-B alleles for most subjects in the first cohort. While some public TCRs were present in many individuals, most TCR sequences turned up only very rarely across donors. Compared with equally common non-associated chains, HLA-associated TCR beta chains in a later analysis were more clonally expanded and had lower generation probabilities. A few of the identified cytomegalovirus-associated TCR beta chains were confirmed in vitro to be specific for cytomegalovirus antigens. A later analysis reported that several top co-occurrence clusters appeared linked to parvovirus B19, influenza, CMV and Epstein-Barr virus. An association between a missense DCLRE1C variant and V-gene and J-gene trimming of TCR beta chains was found in a later genetic analysis and replicated in an independent cohort. Broadly in line with IMGT annotations, most TCR beta V segments showed up in productive rearrangements about 87% or about 30% of the time in an earlier analysis of about 500 of the donors. For the cohort, immune exposure information was limited to CMV serostatus. Correlated functional status among segregating V segments might reflect linkage disequilibrium, but an unknown experimental factor could not be ruled out. Strong co-occurrence of HLA alleles, especially DR and DQ, made assigning TCR associations to individual alleles difficult. According to a later analysis, most CMV-associated TCR beta chains appeared to be HLA-restricted, and the HLA associations seemed to be driven largely by CMV exposure. According to a later analysis, TCR association rates differed among HLA loci, with DRB1 alleles showing the most associated TCRs and HLA-C alleles showing the fewest. Specific HLA alleles were associated with 15,000 to 20,000 TCR beta sequences at a false discovery rate of 0.05 in a later analysis. The study listed around 160 TCR beta chains as associated with cytomegalovirus. Some IMGT-functional V segments, including TRBV6-2 and TRBV6-3, could not be told apart with the 87-base-pair reads, so those segments were excluded. A cluster of highly shared sequence variants was judged likely to represent a technical artifact of the sequencing pipeline. Cytomegalovirus status was reported to be diagnosed by the classifier with high specificity and sensitivity in both the original and validation cohorts. The cohort was sequenced for TCR beta chains only, and without alpha or paired-chain data the features that could be detected were limited. According to the authors, the approach could potentially be generalized to other disease states and immunological phenotypes. Roughly uniform sequencing depth across donors was assumed in presence/absence analyses, although this assumption may not hold. The earlier analysis of about 600 of the donors excluded some 16 rarely observed V segments, including chromosome 9 orphons, because counts were too low. A later genetic analysis reported fewer N-insertions in productive TCRs among donors in an Asian-associated ancestry cluster than the approximately 700-donor mean. Because HLA typing was missing for some donors at each locus, association tests included only the typed subset.

On this clone itself: Which antigen it targets is not known. Base-call qualities are not available, and no considerably larger clone is one nucleotide away.

The CDR3 numbers 13 residues from cysteine through phenylalanine. Only the CDR3 portion is preserved as DNA: 39 bases, with reading frame beginning at the first base. Trimming removed 4 bases from V and 7 bases from J; the gene matches leave 2 bases unexplained. CDR1 is given as ENHRY and CDR2 as SYGVKD, both from the germline V gene. The library was made by the immunoSEQ multiplex PCR assay. For the multiplex PCR, a mixture combining 60 forward primers for TCR Vbeta segments and 13 reverse primers for TCR Jbeta segments was used. A multiplex PCR assay on genomic DNA amplified the CDR3 region of rearranged TCR beta genes. The amplified TCR beta libraries were sequenced on the Illumina HiSeq System as 87-base-pair reads. On the authors' methods: A later analysis counted about 80 million unique TCR beta chains across the 690 or so repertoires, and 10 million to 11 million of these chains were shared by at least two donors. A nearest-neighbor algorithm error-corrected the raw reads and collapsed the reads into unique sequences, merging closely related sequences to remove PCR and sequencing errors. Alignment of CDR3 sequences to IMGT reference sequences was used to assign V, D and J gene segments. For a sequence to be retained, at least a six-nucleotide match to both a V gene segment and a J gene segment was required. A rearrangement was called productive if the CDR3 had no stop codons and remained in frame with V and J, and every other rearrangement was called non-productive. Following IMGT convention, CDR3 was defined as the stretch from the second conserved V-encoded cysteine up to the conserved J-encoded phenylalanine. The earlier analysis of 587 of the donors excluded sequences that lacked an unambiguous match to a single V gene segment. In an earlier analysis of a few hundred of the donors, V segments were called functional above 56.7% productive rearrangements and were called segregating when the between-donor standard deviation exceeded 5%. A statistical classification framework was built for diagnosing cytomegalovirus status from the catalog of TCR beta chain sequences. In a later analysis, TCR nucleotide sequences were compared against IMGT/GENE-DB human TR gene sequences so that V and J genes could be assigned. Using the TCRdist pipeline, a later analysis assigned CDR3 sequences along with most-parsimonious VDJ recombination scenarios. A later analysis defined each TCR beta chain by its CDR3 amino acid sequence plus V-gene family, and excluded reads lacking a unique V-gene family. To address suspected cross-contamination and a sequencing artifact, a later analysis removed around 600 highly shared, low-generation-probability nucleotide sequences. In a later analysis, a clonal expansion index for each public chain was calculated from normalized within-repertoire ranks of inferred template counts. Generation probabilities in a later analysis came from a VDJ recombination model fitted to out-of-frame rearrangements, and those results were checked against IGoR. Hypergeometric tests were used in a later analysis to score TCR-TCR, TCR-HLA and TCR-CMV co-occurrence, with a repertoire-size bias correction applied to the TCR pairs. In a later analysis, false discovery rates were estimated by permuting HLA or CMV assignments 20 times. A later analysis grouped co-occurring TCRs with DBSCAN, adding TCRdist sequence similarity when clustering within HLA-allele-positive subsets. For co-occurrence clustering, repertoires with fewer than 30,000 or more than 120,000 public chains were excluded, along with five repertoires with anomalous nucleotide sharing. TCRdb obtained this table from immuneACCESS and retained in-frame rearrangements with V and J assigned. These tables miss some clones; where compared with another copy, unresolved V genes account for less than half of the shortfall, and the remainder is unexplained. For V, J and clone size, that table is used; D and trimming come from the DNA. The sample data list about 210,000 clones, and approximately 77% of these were observed just once. The ten largest clones take up about 3% of the sample.

The cohort comprised fewer than 700 healthy bone marrow donors. Cohort members were all nominally healthy when sampled, although unrecorded immune exposures were likely present. The donor was CMV seropositive and belonged to the group of 250 to 300 seropositive cohort members. Each donor provided a peripheral blood sample, and peripheral blood mononuclear cells were used for TCR beta sequencing. Genomic DNA was extracted from the blood cell samples with the Qiagen DNeasy Blood Extraction Kit. The chain is assembled from TRBV10-3 and TRBJ1-5, with 9 bases aligning to TRBD1. Sequencing was carried out using PBMCs. This receptor was obtained from a middle-aged man in good health and CMV-seropositive. The CDR3 amino acid sequence is: CAISATGGQPQHF. The sequence in DNA is TGTGCCATCAGTGCGACAGGGGGGCAGCCCCAGCATTTT.